A single sample gave rise to the 10 T cell receptor beta chains below, sequenced in a study of lymphopenia after photon versus proton radiotherapy. The data were produced by immunoSEQ multiplex PCR, yet TCRdb's version contains in-frame clones alone and is incomplete. The sample lists approximately 31,000 clones; approximately 84% were seen once. Specimen: peripheral blood, collected from a patient treated with proton-based radiotherapy. These receptors were taken from a woman aged 70-85 years with pancreatic cancer.

This clone appeared a few times. This rearrangement joins TRBV7-2 to TRBJ1-2, with 7 bases lining up with TRBD1. Per germline, CDR1 SGHTA and CDR2 FQGNSA. This CDR3 is built from 14 residues. Trimming at V came to 5 bases and at J to 4 bases, leaving 7 bases not matched to a gene. Written as DNA, the CDR3 is TGTGCCAGCAGCGTTACAGGGGTGTCCTATGGCTACACCTTC. Translating it yields CASSVTGVSYGYTF.

The chain has TRBV18 and TRBJ2-1; D gene uncertain. V lost 4 bases and J 5 bases, leaving 9 bases between the germline ends. Germline-derived CDR1 and CDR2 are KGHSH and LQKENI. There are 13 residues in the CDR3. The CDR3 loop reads CASSLGRDNEQFF. As DNA, the CDR3 is TGTGCCAGCTCACTAGGACGGGACAATGAGCAGTTCTTC.

The gene calls are TRBV19 and TRBJ2-2, with 9 bases identical to TRBD1. The trim removed 6 bases at V and 6 bases at J, leaving 5 bases unmatched. CDR3 length: 14 amino acids. Germline CDR1 reads LNHDA; CDR2 reads SQIVND (reference sequence). CDR3 sequence: CASRPGQGPGELFF. The CDR3, as DNA: TGTGCCAGTAGACCCGGACAGGGGCCCGGGGAGCTGTTTTTT.

The rearrangement uses TRBV15 and TRBJ2-7; D might be TRBD2 (6 bases). This CDR3 contains 15 residues. CDR1 and CDR2 from the germline V gene are LNHNV and YYDKDF (reference sequence). Trimming removed 4 bases from V and 0 bases from J, with 13 bases in between. CDR3 residues: CATSKEGDSSYEQYF. The CDR3 DNA reads TGTGCCACCAGCAAGGAGGGAGACAGCTCCTACGAGCAGTACTTC.

This clone appeared once. The rearrangement joins TRBV7-2 to TRBJ2-1; maybe TRBD2 (5 bases). The germline V and J ends were trimmed by 1 base and 4 bases, with 14 bases remaining between them. The germline gives CDR1 SGHTA, CDR2 FQGNSA. The CDR3 has 16 residues. CDR3 sequence (DNA): TGTGCCAGCAGCTTAGTGCAGCTAAGGACTTACAATGAGCAGTTCTTC. This codes for CASSLVQLRTYNEQFF.

This clone was counted a few times. The chain couples TRBV11-2 to TRBJ2-5, with 16 bases lining up with TRBD2. J lost 5 bases, V lost 5 bases, and 14 bases had no gene match. This CDR3 has 19 residues. From germline, CDR1 is SGHAT and CDR2 FQNNGV. The CDR3 DNA sequence: TGTGCCAGCAGCCCCGGGACTAGCGGGAGGGCCGCGGGTAGGGAGACCCAGTACTTC. This encodes CASSPGTSGRAAGRETQYF.

The J gene is TRBJ1-2, the V gene TRBV11-2; perhaps TRBD1 as D (5 bases). Trimming took off 7 bases at V and 5 bases at J, with 14 bases between the two ends. Germline loops: CDR1 SGHAT, CDR2 FQNNGV. CDR3 size: 13 residues. For the CDR3, the DNA is TGTGCCAGCACCCCGGGGGAGGTATATGGCTACACCTTC. Translation gives CASTPGEVYGYTF.

CDR3 sequence (DNA): TGTGCCAGCAGTTACCCGGGACAGGAGGCTTTCTTT. This gives the protein CASSYPGQEAFF. J is TRBJ1-1 and V is TRBV6-6, with 8 bases aligning to TRBD1. Per germline, CDR1 MNHNY and CDR2 SVGAGI (reference sequence). This CDR3 is 12 amino acids long. The junction had 4 bases not matched to a gene; V was cut back by 2 bases and J by 11 bases.

This clone was detected once. Here the CDR3 DNA reads TGCGCCAGCAGCTTGGGGGCCGGCACCGGGGAGCTGTTTTTT. Encoded protein: CASSLGAGTGELFF. V is TRBV5-1 and J is TRBJ2-2; D uncertain. The CDR3 totals 14 residues. Germline CDR1 and CDR2: SGHRS and YFSETQ. The V end lost 0 bases, the J end lost 4 bases, and 7 bases lay between the germline ends.

The rearrangement joins TRBV7-3 to TRBJ2-1; D perhaps matches TRBD2 (5 bases). The V gene lost 1 base and the J gene lost 6 bases, with 16 bases spanning the gap. This CDR3 has 16 residues. Per germline, CDR1 SGHTA and CDR2 FQGTGA. The CDR3: CASSLRAGGARNEQFF. Here the CDR3 DNA reads TGTGCCAGCAGCTTAAGGGCGGGCGGAGCGCGCAATGAGCAGTTCTTC.